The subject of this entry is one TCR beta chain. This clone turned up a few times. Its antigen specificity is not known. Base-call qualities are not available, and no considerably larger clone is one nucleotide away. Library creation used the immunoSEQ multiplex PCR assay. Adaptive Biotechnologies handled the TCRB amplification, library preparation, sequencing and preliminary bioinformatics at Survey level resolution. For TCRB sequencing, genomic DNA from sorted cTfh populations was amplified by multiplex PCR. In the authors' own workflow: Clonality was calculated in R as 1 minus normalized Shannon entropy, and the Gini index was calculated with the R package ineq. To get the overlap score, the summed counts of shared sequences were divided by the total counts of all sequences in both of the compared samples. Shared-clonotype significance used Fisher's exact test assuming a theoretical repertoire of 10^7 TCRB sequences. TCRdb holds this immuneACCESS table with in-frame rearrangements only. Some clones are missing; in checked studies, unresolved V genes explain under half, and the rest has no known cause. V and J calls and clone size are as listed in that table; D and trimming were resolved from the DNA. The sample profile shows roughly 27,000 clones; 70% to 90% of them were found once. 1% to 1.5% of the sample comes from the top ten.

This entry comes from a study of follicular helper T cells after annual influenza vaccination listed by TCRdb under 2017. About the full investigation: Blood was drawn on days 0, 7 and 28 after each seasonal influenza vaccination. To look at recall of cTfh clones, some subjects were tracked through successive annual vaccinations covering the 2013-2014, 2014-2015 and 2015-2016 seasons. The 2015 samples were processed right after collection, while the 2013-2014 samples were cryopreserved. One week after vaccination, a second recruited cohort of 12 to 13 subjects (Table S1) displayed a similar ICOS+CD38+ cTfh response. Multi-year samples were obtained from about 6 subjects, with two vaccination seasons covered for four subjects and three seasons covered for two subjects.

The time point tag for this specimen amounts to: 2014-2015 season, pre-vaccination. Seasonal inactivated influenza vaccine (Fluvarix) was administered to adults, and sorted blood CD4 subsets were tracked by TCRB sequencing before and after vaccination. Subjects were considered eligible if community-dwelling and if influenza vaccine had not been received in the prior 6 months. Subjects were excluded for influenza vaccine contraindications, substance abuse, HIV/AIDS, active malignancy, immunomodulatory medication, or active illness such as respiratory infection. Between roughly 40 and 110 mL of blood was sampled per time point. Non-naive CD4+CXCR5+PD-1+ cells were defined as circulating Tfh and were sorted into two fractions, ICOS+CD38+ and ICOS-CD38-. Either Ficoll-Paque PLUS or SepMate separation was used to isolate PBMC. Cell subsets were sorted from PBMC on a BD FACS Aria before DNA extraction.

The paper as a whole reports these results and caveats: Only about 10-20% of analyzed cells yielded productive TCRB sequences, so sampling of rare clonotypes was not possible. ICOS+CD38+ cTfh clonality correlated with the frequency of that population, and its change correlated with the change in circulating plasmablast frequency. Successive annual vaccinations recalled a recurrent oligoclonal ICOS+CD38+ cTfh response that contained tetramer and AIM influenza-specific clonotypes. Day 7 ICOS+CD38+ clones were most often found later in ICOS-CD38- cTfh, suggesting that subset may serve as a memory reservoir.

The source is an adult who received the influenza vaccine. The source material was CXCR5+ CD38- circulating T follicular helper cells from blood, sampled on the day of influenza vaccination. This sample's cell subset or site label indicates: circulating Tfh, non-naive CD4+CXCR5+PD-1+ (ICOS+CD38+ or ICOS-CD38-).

The CDR3 region has the sequence CASSPGQVGGYTF. The sequenced DNA: TGTGCCAGCTCACCGGGGCAGGTCGGAGGCTACACCTTC. The sequence is built from TRBV18 and TRBJ1-2; a tentative D match to TRBD1 spans 5 bases. The germline V gene yields KGHSH for CDR1 and LQKENI for CDR2. V loses 3 bases, J loses 8 bases, and the germline ends lie 13 bases apart. CDR3 length: 13 amino acids, cysteine to phenylalanine. Only the CDR3 portion is preserved as DNA: 39 bases, with reading frame beginning at the first base. This CDR3, with the reference TRBV18 and TRBJ1-2 proteins standing in past its ends, gives the full variable domain NAGVMQNPRHLVRRRGQEARLRCSPMKGHSHVYWYRQLPEEGLKFMVYLQKENIIDESGMPKERFSAEFPKEGPSILRIQQVVRGDSAAYFCASSPGQVGGYTFGSGTRLTVV.